Listed below are T cell receptor beta chains from one sample, sequenced in a study of vaccination and CD4 T cells after COVID-19. One entry per CDR3 protein results from TCRdb running MiXCR on the PCR reads. Among tens of thousands of distinct CDR3 sequences listed, 35% to 40% were seen once. Which antigens these TCRs recognize remains unknown. Sequenced here: CD4+ T cells from blood, cultured in vitro, sampled before SARS-CoV-2 vaccination. Receptors were obtained from a human donor who received a COVID-19 vaccine. Both conserved end residues are part of each CDR3. The order of the fields is D gene, clone size, V gene, J gene, CDR3 protein, CDR3 DNA. The D gene is left open where the match is weak. Clone size, where shown, is once, few, many, or a class for clones that have expanded.

>TRBD1|few|TRBV10-3|TRBJ2-5
CAISVGTGKGETQYF
TGTGCCATCAGTGTGGGGACAGGGAAAGGGGAGACCCAGTACTTC
>TRBD2|few|TRBV20-1|TRBJ2-4
CSAIKGTSAKNIQYF
TGCAGTGCTATCAAGGGGACTAGCGCCAAAAACATTCAGTACTTC
>.|.|TRBV20-1|TRBJ1-6
CSARPQGWVSPLHF
TGCAGTGCTAGACCTCAGGGTTGGGTTTCACCCCTCCACTTT
>.|.|TRBV6-4|TRBJ2-1
CASSVSRNGGNEQFF
TGTGCCAGCAGTGTGTCGCGGAACGGGGGCAATGAGCAGTTCTTC
>.|few|TRBV30|TRBJ2-2
CAWSVGHNTGELFF
TGTGCCTGGAGTGTGGGTCATAACACCGGGGAGCTGTTTTTT
>.|few|TRBV15|TRBJ1-3
CATSSLREGRGNTIYF
TGTGCCACCAGCAGCTTGCGGGAAGGCAGAGGAAACACCATATATTTT
>.|.|TRBV25-1|TRBJ2-3
CASSERGGGAPNTDTQYF
TGTGCCAGCAGTGAACGAGGGGGGGGGGCCCCTAACACAGATACGCAGTATTTT
>.|few|TRBV6-5|TRBJ2-3
CASSYSGRRTDTQYF
TGTGCCAGCAGTTACAGCGGGCGCCGCACAGATACGCAGTATTTT
>TRBD1|.|TRBV24-1|TRBJ2-7
CATSGQGIYEQYF
TGTGCCACCTCAGGACAGGGGATATACGAGCAGTACTTC
>.|few|TRBV7-8|TRBJ2-3
CASSLGRDRTDTQYF
TGTGCCAGCAGCTTAGGACGGGATCGCACAGATACGCAGTATTTT
>TRBD2|.|TRBV19|TRBJ2-7
CASSMGGAQRIYEQYF
TGTGCCAGTAGTATGGGAGGGGCCCAGCGAATTTACGAGCAGTACTTC
>TRBD2|.|TRBV4-2|TRBJ2-5
CASSQDAGGPGTQYF
TGTGCCAGCAGCCAAGACGCGGGGGGGCCGGGGACCCAGTACTTC
>TRBD2|.|TRBV7-2|TRBJ2-5
CASSLQGGGAEETQYF
TGTGCCAGCAGCTTACAAGGCGGGGGGGCCGAAGAGACCCAGTACTTC
>.|few|TRBV7-2|TRBJ1-5
CASSLGLGVSNQPQHF
TGTGCCAGCAGCCTTGGTTTGGGAGTGAGCAATCAGCCCCAGCATTTT
>.|.|TRBV11-2|TRBJ2-2
CASSRLAYNTGELFF
TGTGCCAGCAGCCGCCTTGCCTATAACACCGGGGAGCTGTTTTTT
>TRBD1|.|TRBV29-1|TRBJ1-5
CSVSDRGNQPQHF
TGCAGCGTTTCAGACAGGGGCAATCAGCCCCAGCATTTT
>.|few|TRBV7-8|TRBJ1-2
CASSLAAGAYGYTF
TGTGCCAGCAGCTTAGCCGCAGGGGCGTATGGCTACACCTTC
>.|once|TRBV11-3|TRBJ1-2
CASSLETVKGSNYGYTF
TGTGCCAGCAGCTTAGAAACGGTAAAGGGATCTAACTATGGCTACACCTTC
>TRBD2|.|TRBV6-1|TRBJ2-1
CASSEPPGLPYNEQFF
TGTGCCAGCAGTGAGCCACCGGGACTACCCTACAATGAGCAGTTCTTC
>.|.|TRBV21-1|TRBJ2-1
CASRTLAGSYNEQFF
TGTGCCAGCAGGACTCTAGCGGGGTCCTACAATGAGCAGTTCTTC
>.|.|TRBV6-5|TRBJ1-3
CASSNYRIITGNTIYF
TGTGCCAGCAGTAACTACAGGATTATAACTGGAAACACCATATATTTT
>.|.|TRBV25-1|TRBJ1-3
CASSEWSPSGNTIYF
TGTGCCAGCAGTGAATGGAGCCCTTCTGGAAACACCATATATTTT
>.|.|TRBV21-1|TRBJ2-3
CASSKALWGSGTSLTDTQYF
.
>.|.|TRBV27|TRBJ2-7
CASSLTGSYEQYF
TGTGCCAGCAGTTTAACGGGGAGCTACGAGCAGTACTTC
>.|few|TRBV19|TRBJ1-2
CASKDRTYGYTF
TGTGCCAGTAAGGACAGAACTTATGGCTACACCTTC
>.|.|TRBV12-3/TRBV12-4|TRBJ1-3
CASSLVGHGNTIYF
TGTGCCAGCAGTTTAGTCGGCCACGGAAACACCATATATTTT
>TRBD1|once|TRBV11-3|TRBJ2-7
CASSRDRAGEQYF
TGTGCCAGCAGCCGGGACAGGGCGGGCGAGCAGTACTTC
>TRBD1|.|TRBV5-4|TRBJ1-1
CASSAATGGRAEAFF
TGTGCCAGCAGCGCGGCCACAGGGGGACGGGCTGAAGCTTTCTTT
>TRBD1|few|TRBV29-1|TRBJ1-5
CSVTGGTNQPQHF
TGCAGCGTTACAGGGGGCACCAATCAGCCCCAGCATTTT
>TRBD1|.|TRBV5-1|TRBJ2-7
CASSSGTDRVSYEQYF
TGCGCCAGCAGCTCGGGGACGGACAGGGTTTCCTACGAGCAGTACTTC
>.|.|TRBV24-1|TRBJ1-5
CATSLGRSNQPQHF
TGTGCCACCAGCCTAGGTCGGAGCAATCAGCCCCAGCATTTT
>TRBD1|.|TRBV2|TRBJ2-7
CASSPRMGTGWNEQYF
TGTGCCAGCAGTCCCAGAATGGGGACAGGGTGGAACGAGCAGTACTTC
>.|.|TRBV25-1|TRBJ2-5
CASSAGHSSETQYF
TGTGCCAGCAGTGCCGGACACTCTTCGGAGACCCAGTACTTC
>TRBD1|few|TRBV19|TRBJ1-2
CASSPRTGPDYGYTF
TGTGCCAGTAGCCCTAGGACAGGGCCGGACTATGGCTACACCTTC
>.|.|TRBV14|TRBJ2-3
CASSQNTDTQYF
TGTGCCAGCAGCCAAAACACAGATACGCAGTATTTT
>TRBD2|.|TRBV5-4|TRBJ2-5
CASRPVAGGWQETQYF
TGTGCCAGCCGACCGGTAGCGGGGGGGTGGCAAGAGACCCAGTACTTC
>.|few|TRBV7-8|TRBJ2-5
CASSFSRGGQETQYF
TGTGCCAGCAGCTTTAGTAGGGGGGGCCAAGAGACCCAGTACTTC
>.|few|TRBV12-3/TRBV12-4|TRBJ2-3
CASRWGTDTQYF
TGTGCCAGCAGGTGGGGCACAGATACGCAGTATTTT
>.|.|TRBV24-1|TRBJ2-4
CATSDQAAGRNIQYF
TGTGCCACCAGTGACCAGGCGGCGGGGCGGAACATTCAGTACTTC
>.|few|TRBV7-9|TRBJ1-6
CASRLQGYNSPLHF
TGTGCCAGCAGACTACAGGGCTATAATTCACCCCTCCACTTT
>TRBD2|few|TRBV12-3/TRBV12-4|TRBJ2-5
CASSLALAGGQETQYF
TGTGCCAGCAGTTTAGCCTTAGCGGGGGGCCAAGAGACCCAGTACTTC
>TRBD2|few|TRBV5-1|TRBJ2-5
CASSLSGEQETQYF
TGCGCCAGCAGCTTGAGCGGGGAACAAGAGACCCAGTACTTC
>.|.|TRBV20-1|TRBJ1-2
CSARDPGPGDYGYTF
TGCAGTGCTAGAGATCCTGGACCCGGCGACTATGGCTACACCTTC
>TRBD1|.|TRBV12-5|TRBJ2-7
CASWPGQASSYEQYF
TGTGCTAGTTGGCCGGGACAGGCGAGCTCCTACGAGCAGTACTTC
>.|.|TRBV24-1|TRBJ2-1
CATSEQDYNEQFF
TGTGCCACCAGTGAGCAAGACTACAATGAGCAGTTCTTC
>.|.|TRBV25-1|TRBJ2-7
CASSERVGLFEQYF
TGTGCCAGCAGTGAAAGGGTCGGGCTTTTCGAGCAGTACTTC
>TRBD2|.|TRBV2|TRBJ2-3
CASQLGGGTDTQYF
TGTGCCAGTCAACTGGGGGGGGGCACAGATACGCAGTATTTT
>TRBD2|.|TRBV9|TRBJ2-3
CASSVGGSGGVDTQYF
TGTGCCAGCAGCGTAGGGGGTAGCGGGGGTGTAGATACGCAGTATTTT
>.|.|TRBV6-1|TRBJ1-5
CASSAVLSQPQHF
TGTGCCAGCAGTGCGGTCTTAAGTCAGCCCCAGCATTTT